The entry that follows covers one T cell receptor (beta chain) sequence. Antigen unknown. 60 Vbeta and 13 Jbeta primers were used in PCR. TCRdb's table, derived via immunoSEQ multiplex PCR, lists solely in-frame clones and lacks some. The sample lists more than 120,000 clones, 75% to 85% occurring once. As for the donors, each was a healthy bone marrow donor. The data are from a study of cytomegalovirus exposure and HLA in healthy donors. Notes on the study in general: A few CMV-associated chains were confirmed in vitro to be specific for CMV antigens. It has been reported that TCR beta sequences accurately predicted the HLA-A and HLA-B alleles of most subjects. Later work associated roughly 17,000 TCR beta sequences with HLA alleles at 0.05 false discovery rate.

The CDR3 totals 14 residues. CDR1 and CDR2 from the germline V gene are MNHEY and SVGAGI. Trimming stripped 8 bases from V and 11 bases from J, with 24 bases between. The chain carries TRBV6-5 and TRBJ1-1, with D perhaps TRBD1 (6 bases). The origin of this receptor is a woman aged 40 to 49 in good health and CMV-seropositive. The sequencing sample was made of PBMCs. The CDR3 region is CASAGETGKRVAFF. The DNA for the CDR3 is TGTGCCAGCGCCGGGGAGACAGGAAAACGAGTCGCTTTCTTT.